Presented here are 10 T cell receptor beta chains from one specimen sequenced in a study of blood T cell repertoires in COVID-19. Assay: immunoSEQ multiplex PCR; the TCRdb copy retains only in-frame clones and omits some. The data show about 240,000 clones, with about 85% seen just once and about a tenth held by the top ten. Sequencing used peripheral blood. These receptors all come from a woman between 50 and 59 years old with COVID-19, enrolled during active disease.

J is TRBJ2-7 and V is TRBV11-3; TRBD2 matches 11 bases. V shed 5 bases, J shed 1 base, and the junction held 13 bases outside the gene matches. The CDR3 is 18 amino acids. Germline V CDR1 and CDR2: SGHNT, YENEEA. CDR3 amino acids: CASSPDEYSSGGSYEQYF. The CDR3 nucleotides read TGTGCCAGCAGCCCCGACGAGTACTCTAGCGGGGGGTCCTACGAGCAGTACTTC.

The V gene is TRBV11-2, the J gene TRBJ1-2, with D possibly being TRBD1 (5 bases). The CDR3 is 14 residues long. Trimming removed 1 base at V and 6 bases at J, with 12 bases between. Germline-derived CDR1 and CDR2 are SGHAT and FQNNGV. The CDR3 sequence is CASSLVRARDGYTF. The CDR3 DNA follows: TGTGCCAGCAGCTTAGTCCGCGCCAGGGATGGCTACACCTTC. Full variable domain (rest looked up from reference TRBV11-2 and TRBJ1-2): EAGVAQSPRYKIIEKRQSVAFWCNPISGHATLYWYQQILGQGPKLLIQFQNNGVVDDSQLPKDRFSAERLKGVDSTLKIQPAKLEDSAVYLCASSLVRARDGYTFGSGTRLTVV.

The chain uses TRBV5-1 and TRBJ1-5; no clear D. The germline CDR1 and CDR2 sequences are SGHRS and YFSETQ. CDR3 length: 17 amino acids. V was shortened by 4 bases and J by 3 bases, with 20 bases between the two germline ends. CDR3 nucleotides: TGCGCCAGCAGCCCTGAGAGTGGTTACAGATACAATCAGCCCCAGCATTTT. Amino acid sequence: CASSPESGYRYNQPQHF.

The sample holds one count of this clone. The chain couples TRBV7-2 to TRBJ2-7, with 12 nucleotides matching TRBD2. The CDR3 sequence is 15 residues long. J gave up 0 bases and V 4 bases, and 1 base lay outside the gene matches. The V gene's germline CDR1 is SGHTA and CDR2 FQGNSA. CDR3 DNA: TGTGCCAGCAGCTGGGGACTAGCGGGCTCCTACGAGCAGTACGTC. Protein sequence: CASSWGLAGSYEQYV.

The chain couples TRBV7-2 to TRBJ1-4; D unresolved. Trimming removed 1 base at V and 8 bases at J, with 8 bases between. Germline values: CDR1 SGHTA, CDR2 FQGNSA. CDR3 length: 13 residues. The CDR3 DNA reads TGTGCCAGCAGCTTAGTTTCGCGCGAAAAACTGTTTTTT. Amino acids: CASSLVSREKLFF.

This chain connects TRBV5-6 to TRBJ1-2; tentative D call: TRBD1 (5 bases). Trimming shortened V by 6 bases and J by 6 bases, and 27 bases separated the two germline ends. This CDR3 comprises 17 residues. CDR1 is SGHDT, CDR2 YYEEEE, per germline. CDR3 in amino acids: CASIPNIRAGPDHGYTF. In DNA form, the CDR3 reads TGTGCCAGCATCCCGAACATCCGGGCGGGGCCCGACCATGGCTACACCTTC.

This chain joins TRBV11-2 and TRBJ2-7, with a tentative D call TRBD1 (6 bases). The germline V and J ends were trimmed by 4 bases and 1 base, with 17 bases remaining between them. The CDR3 sequence is 16 residues long. CDR1 SGHAT and CDR2 FQNNGV come from the germline V gene. The CDR3 region is CASSSVRGLGSYEQYF. CDR3 DNA sequence: TGTGCCAGCAGCTCCGTCAGGGGATTAGGATCCTACGAGCAGTACTTC.

The chain joins TRBV18 to TRBJ1-5; D is unclear. This CDR3 has 13 residues. The ends were cut back, 3 bases at V and 7 bases at J, with 10 bases in the middle. Germline V gene lookup returns CDR1 KGHSH and CDR2 LQKENI. CDR3 protein: CASSPNSRQPQHF. The DNA for the CDR3 is TGTGCCAGCTCACCTAACAGTCGCCAGCCCCAGCATTTT.

The chain has TRBV7-3 and TRBJ2-7; 11 positions agree with TRBD2. The junction had 4 bases not matched to a gene; V was cut back by 0 bases and J by 3 bases. The CDR3 is made up of 16 amino acids. Germline V gene lookup returns CDR1 SGHTA and CDR2 FQGTGA. The CDR3 sequence: CASSLTRLAGNYEQYF. In nucleotides, the CDR3 is TGTGCCAGCAGCTTAACTAGACTAGCGGGGAACTACGAGCAGTACTTC. Based on the CDR3 plus reference TRBV7-3 and TRBJ2-7, the full variable domain is GAGVSQTPSNKVTEKGKYVELRCDPISGHTALYWYRQSLGQGPEFLIYFQGTGAADDSGLPNDRFFAVRPEGSVSTLKIQRTERGDSAVYLCASSLTRLAGNYEQYFGPGTRLTVT.

The J gene is TRBJ2-5, the V gene TRBV5-1; D is possibly TRBD1 (6 bases). The length of the CDR3 is 16 residues. The V gene's germline CDR1 is SGHRS and CDR2 YFSETQ. V gave up 2 bases and J gave up 7 bases, with 21 bases separating them. CDR3 protein: CASSFGQPTLVGTQYF. For the CDR3, the DNA is TGCGCCAGCAGCTTTGGACAGCCCACCCTCGTAGGGACCCAGTACTTC.